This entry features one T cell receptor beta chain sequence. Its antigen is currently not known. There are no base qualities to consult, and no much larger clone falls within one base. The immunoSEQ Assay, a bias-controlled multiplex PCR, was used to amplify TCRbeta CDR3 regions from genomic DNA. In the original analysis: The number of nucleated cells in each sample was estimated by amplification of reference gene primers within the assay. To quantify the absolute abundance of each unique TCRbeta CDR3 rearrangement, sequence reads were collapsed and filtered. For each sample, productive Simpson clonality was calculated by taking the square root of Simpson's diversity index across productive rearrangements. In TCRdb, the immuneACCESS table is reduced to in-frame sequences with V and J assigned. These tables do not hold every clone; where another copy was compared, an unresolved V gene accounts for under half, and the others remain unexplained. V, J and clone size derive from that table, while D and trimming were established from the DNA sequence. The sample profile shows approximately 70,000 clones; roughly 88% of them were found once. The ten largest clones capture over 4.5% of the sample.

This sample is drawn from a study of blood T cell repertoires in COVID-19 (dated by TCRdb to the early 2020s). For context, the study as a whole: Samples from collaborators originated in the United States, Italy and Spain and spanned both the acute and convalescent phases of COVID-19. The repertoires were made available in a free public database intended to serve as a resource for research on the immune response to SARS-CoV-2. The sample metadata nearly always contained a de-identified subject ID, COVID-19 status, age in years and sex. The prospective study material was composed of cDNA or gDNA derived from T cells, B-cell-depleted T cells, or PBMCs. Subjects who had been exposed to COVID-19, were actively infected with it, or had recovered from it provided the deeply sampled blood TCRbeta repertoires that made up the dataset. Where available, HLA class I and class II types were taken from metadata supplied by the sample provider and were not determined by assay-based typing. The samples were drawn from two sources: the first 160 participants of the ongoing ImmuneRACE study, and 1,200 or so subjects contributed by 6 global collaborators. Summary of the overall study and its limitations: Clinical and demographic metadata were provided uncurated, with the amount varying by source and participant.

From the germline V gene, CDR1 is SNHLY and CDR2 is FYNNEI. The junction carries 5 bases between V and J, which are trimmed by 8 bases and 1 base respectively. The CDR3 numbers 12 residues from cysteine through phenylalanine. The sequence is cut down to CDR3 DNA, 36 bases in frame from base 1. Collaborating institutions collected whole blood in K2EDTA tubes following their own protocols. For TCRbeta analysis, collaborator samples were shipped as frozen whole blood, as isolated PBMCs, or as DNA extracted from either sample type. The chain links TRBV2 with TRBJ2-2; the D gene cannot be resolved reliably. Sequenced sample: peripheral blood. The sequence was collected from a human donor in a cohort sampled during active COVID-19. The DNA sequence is TGTGCCAGCTTAATGAACACCGGGGAGCTGTTTTTT. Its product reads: CASLMNTGELFF.